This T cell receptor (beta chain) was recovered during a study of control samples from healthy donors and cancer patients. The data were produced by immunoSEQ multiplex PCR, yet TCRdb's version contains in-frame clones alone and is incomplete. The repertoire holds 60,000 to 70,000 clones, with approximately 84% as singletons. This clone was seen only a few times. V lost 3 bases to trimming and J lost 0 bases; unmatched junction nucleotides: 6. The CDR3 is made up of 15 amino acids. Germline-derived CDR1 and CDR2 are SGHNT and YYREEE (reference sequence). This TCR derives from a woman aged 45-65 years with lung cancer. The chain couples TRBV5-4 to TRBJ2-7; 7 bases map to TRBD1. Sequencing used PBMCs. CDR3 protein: CASSYLGQASYEQYF. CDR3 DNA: TGTGCCAGCAGCTACCTCGGACAGGCCTCCTACGAGCAGTACTTC.